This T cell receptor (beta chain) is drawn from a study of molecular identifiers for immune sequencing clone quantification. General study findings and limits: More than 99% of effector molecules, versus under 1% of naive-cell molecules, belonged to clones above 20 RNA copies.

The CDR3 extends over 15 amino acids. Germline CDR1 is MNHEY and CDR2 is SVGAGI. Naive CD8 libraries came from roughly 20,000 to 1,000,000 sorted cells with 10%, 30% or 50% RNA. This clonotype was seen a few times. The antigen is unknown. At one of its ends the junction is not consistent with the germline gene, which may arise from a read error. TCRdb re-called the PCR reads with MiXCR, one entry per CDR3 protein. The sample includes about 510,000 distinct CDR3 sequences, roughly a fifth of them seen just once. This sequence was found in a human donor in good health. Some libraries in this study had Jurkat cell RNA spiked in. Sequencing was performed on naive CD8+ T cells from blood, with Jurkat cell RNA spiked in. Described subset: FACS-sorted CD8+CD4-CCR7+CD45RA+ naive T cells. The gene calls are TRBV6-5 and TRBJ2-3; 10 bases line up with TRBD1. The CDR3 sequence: CASSYWTGGTGTQYF. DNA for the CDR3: TGTGCCAGCAGTTACTGGACAGGGGGTACAGGTACGCAGTATTTT.